This T cell receptor (beta chain) was retrieved from a study of patients and donors after allogeneic stem cell transplantation. A single record per CDR3 protein comes from TCRdb applying MiXCR to the RT-PCR reads. The sample includes roughly 880,000 distinct CDR3 sequences, approximately 18% of them seen just once. This CDR3 is built from 10 residues. Germline V CDR1 and CDR2: SSHAT, FNYEAQ (reference sequence). Deletions cut 4 bases from V and 8 bases from J, with 5 bases between. What was sequenced was blood, either unsorted or a sorted T cell fraction (not recorded which). The V gene is TRBV7-7, the J gene TRBJ1-1, with a possible D match to TRBD1 (5 bases). This sequence originates from a human donor who was either an allogeneic HSCT recipient or a stem cell or donor lymphocyte infusion donor (not recorded which). It is not recorded whose cells these are; they may come from a transplant donor. DNA for the CDR3: TGTGCCAGCAGCTGGACAGAAGCTTTCTTT. It translates to CASSWTEAFF.